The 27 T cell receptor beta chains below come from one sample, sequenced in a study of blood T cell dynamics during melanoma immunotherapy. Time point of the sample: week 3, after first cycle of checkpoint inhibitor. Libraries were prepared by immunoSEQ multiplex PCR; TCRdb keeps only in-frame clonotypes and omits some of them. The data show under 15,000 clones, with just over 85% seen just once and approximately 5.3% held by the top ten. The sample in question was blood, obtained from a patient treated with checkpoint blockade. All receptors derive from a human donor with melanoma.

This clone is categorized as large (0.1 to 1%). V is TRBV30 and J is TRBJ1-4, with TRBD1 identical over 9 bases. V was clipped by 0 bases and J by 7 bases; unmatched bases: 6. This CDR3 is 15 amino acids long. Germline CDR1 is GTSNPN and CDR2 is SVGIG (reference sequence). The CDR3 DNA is TGTGCCTGGAGTGTACTTGGACAGGGGTTTGAAAAACTGTTTTTT. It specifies CAWSVLGQGFEKLFF.

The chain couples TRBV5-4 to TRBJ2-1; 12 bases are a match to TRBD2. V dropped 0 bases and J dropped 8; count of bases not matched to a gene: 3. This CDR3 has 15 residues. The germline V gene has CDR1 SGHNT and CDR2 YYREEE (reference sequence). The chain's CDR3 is CASSLASGRAYEQFF. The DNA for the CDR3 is TGTGCCAGCAGCTTGGCTAGCGGGAGGGCCTATGAGCAGTTCTTC.

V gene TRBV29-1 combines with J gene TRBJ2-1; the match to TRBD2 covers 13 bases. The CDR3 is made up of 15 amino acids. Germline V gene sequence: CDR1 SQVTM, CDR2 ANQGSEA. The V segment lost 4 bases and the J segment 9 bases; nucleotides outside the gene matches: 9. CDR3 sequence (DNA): TGCAGCGTTGGGACTAGCGGGAGTAGACGTGGTGAGCAGTTCTTC. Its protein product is CSVGTSGSRRGEQFF.

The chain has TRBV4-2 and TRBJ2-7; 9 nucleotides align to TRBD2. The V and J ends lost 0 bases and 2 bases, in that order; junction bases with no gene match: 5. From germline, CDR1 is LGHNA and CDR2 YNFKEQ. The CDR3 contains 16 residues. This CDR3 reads CASSQELAGGTYEQYF. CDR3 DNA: TGTGCCAGCAGCCAAGAGCTGGCGGGAGGGACCTACGAGCAGTACTTC.

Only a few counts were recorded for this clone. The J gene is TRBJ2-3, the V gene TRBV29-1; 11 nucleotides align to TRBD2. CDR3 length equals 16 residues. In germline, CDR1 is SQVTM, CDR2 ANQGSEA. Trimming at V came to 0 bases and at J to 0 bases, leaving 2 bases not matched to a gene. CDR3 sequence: CSVEDRLAGSTDTQYF. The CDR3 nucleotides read TGCAGCGTTGAAGATAGACTAGCGGGGAGCACAGATACGCAGTATTTT.

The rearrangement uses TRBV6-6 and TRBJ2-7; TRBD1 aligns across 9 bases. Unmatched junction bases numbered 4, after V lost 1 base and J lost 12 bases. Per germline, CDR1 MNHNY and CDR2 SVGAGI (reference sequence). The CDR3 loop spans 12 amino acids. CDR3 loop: CASSYYPGQGYF. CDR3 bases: TGTGCCAGCAGTTACTACCCGGGACAGGGGTACTTC.

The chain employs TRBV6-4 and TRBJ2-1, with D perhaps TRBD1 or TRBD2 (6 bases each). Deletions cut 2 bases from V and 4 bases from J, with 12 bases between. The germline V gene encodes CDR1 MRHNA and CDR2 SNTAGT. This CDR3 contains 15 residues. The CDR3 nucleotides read TGTGCCAGCAGTGACGGGGGCGGGAAGTACAATGAGCAGTTCTTC. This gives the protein CASSDGGGKYNEQFF.

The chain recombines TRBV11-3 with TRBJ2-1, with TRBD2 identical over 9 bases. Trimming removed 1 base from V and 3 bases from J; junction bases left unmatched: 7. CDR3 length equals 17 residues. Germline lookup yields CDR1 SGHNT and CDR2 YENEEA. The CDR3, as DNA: TGTGCCAGCAGCTTAGGCACCGGGACTAGCAACTACAATGAGCAGTTCTTC. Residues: CASSLGTGTSNYNEQFF.

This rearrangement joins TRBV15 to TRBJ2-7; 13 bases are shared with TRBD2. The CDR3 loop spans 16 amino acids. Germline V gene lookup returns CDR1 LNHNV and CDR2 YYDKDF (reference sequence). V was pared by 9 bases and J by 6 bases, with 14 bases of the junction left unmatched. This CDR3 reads CATSEVTSGRASEQYF. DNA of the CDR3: TGTGCCACGTCGGAGGTAACTAGCGGGAGGGCCTCCGAGCAGTACTTC.

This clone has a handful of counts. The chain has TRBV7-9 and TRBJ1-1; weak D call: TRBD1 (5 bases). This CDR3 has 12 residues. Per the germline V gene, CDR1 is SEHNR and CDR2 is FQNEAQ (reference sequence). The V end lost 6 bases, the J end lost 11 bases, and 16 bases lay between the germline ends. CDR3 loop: CASSWGEAGAFF. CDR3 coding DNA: TGTGCCAGCAGTTGGGGGGAAGCAGGGGCTTTCTTT.

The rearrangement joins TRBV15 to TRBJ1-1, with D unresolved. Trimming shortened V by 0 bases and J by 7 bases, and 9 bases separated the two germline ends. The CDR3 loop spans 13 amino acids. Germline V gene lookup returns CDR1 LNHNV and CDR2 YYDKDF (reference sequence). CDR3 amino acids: CATSRDMAGEAFF. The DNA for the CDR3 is TGTGCCACCAGCAGAGATATGGCGGGTGAAGCTTTCTTT.

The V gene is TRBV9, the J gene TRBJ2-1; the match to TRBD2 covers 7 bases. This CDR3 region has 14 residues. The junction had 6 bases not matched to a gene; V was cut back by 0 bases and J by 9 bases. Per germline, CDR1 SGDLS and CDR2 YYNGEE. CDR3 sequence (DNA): TGTGCCAGCAGCGTAGAGAGCGGGATAAGTGAGCAGTTCTTC. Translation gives CASSVESGISEQFF.

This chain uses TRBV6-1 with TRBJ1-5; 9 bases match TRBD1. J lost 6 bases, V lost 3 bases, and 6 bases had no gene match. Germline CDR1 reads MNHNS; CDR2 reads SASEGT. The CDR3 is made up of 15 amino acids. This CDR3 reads CASSDLTGGSQPQHF. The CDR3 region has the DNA TGTGCCAGCAGTGATTTAACAGGGGGCAGTCAGCCCCAGCATTTT.

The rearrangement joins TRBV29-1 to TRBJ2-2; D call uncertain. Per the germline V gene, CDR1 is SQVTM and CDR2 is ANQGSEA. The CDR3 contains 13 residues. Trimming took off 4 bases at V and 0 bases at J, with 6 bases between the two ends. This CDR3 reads CSVVEANTGELFF. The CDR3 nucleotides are TGCAGCGTTGTTGAAGCGAACACCGGGGAGCTGTTTTTT.

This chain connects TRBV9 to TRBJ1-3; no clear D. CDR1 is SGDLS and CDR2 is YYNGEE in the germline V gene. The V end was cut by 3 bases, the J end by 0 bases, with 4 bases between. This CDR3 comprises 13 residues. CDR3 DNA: TGTGCCAGCAGCGATAGCTCTGGAAACACCATATATTTT. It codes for CASSDSSGNTIYF.

The DNA of the CDR3 is TGTGCCAGCAGCCAAGCGGGGGGGACAGCCGGGGAGCTGTTTTTT. Amino acids: CASSQAGGTAGELFF. The rearrangement joins TRBV7-8 to TRBJ2-2, with TRBD2 matching over 10 bases. Trimming cost V 5 bases and J 6 bases; bases outside gene matches: 6. The CDR3 runs to 15 residues. Germline values: CDR1 SGHVS, CDR2 FQNEAQ. Full variable domain (missing parts from reference TRBV7-8 and TRBJ2-2): GAGVSQSPRYKVAKRGQDVALRCDPISGHVSLFWYQQALGQGPEFLTYFQNEAQLDKSGLPSDRFFAERPEGSVSTLKIQRTQQEDSAVYLCASSQAGGTAGELFFGEGSRLTVL.

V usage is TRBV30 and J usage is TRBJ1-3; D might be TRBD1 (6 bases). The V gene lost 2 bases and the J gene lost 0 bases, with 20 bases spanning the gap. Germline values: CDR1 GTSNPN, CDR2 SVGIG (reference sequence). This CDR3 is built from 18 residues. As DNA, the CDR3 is TGTGCCTGGAGTCCAGTAGGGGTCAGGGGCAGCTCTGGAAACACCATATATTTT. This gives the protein CAWSPVGVRGSSGNTIYF.

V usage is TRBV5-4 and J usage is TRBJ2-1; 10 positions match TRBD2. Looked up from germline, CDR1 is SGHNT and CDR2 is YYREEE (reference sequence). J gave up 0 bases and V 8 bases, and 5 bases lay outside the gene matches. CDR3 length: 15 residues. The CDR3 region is CASLAGESSYNEQFF. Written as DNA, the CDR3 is TGTGCCAGTCTAGCGGGAGAGAGCTCCTACAATGAGCAGTTCTTC.

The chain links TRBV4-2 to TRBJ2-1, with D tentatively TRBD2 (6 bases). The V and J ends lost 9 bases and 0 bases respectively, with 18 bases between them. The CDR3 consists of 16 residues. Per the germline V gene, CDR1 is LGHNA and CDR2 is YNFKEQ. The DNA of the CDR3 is TGTGCCAGTACCCGGTCCGGGGGAAGCTCCTACAATGAGCAGTTCTTC. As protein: CASTRSGGSSYNEQFF.

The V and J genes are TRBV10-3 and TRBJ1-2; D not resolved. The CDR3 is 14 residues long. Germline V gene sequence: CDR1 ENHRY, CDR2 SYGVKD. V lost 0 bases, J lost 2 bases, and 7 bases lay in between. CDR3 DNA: TGTGCCATCAGTGAGTCGTTCGGGAACTATGGCTACACCTTC. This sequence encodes CAISESFGNYGYTF.

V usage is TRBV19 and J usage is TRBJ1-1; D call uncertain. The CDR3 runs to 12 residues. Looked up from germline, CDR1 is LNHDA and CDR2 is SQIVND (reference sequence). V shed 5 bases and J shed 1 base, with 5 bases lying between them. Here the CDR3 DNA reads TGTGCCAGTAGTTGGTGGAACACTGAAGCTTTCTTT. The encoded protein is CASSWWNTEAFF.

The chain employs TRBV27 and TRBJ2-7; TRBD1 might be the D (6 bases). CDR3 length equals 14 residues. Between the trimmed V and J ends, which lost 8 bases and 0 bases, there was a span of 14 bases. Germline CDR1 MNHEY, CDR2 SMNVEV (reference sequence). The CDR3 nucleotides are TGTGCCAGCCGGCTGGGGACAACCTCCTACGAGCAGTACTTC. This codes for CASRLGTTSYEQYF.

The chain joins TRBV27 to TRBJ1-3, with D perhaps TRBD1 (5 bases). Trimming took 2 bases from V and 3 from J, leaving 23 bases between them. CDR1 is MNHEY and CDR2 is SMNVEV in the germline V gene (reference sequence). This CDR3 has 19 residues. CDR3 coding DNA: TGTGCCAGCAGTTTACTATATCCCCGGGGGGGGGAGCTTGGAAACACCATATATTTT. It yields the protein CASSLLYPRGGELGNTIYF.

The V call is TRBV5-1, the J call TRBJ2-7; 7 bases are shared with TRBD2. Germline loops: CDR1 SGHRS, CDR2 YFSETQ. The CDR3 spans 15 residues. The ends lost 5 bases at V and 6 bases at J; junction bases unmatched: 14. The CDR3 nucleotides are TGCGCCAGCAGGTATAATAGCGGGTCAATCTCCGAGCAGTACTTC. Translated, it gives CASRYNSGSISEQYF.

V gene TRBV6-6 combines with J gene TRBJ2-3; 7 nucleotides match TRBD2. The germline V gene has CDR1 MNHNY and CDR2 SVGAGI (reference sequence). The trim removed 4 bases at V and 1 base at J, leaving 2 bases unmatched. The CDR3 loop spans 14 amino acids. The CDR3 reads CASSSLAGTDTQYF. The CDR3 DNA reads TGTGCCAGCAGTTCGCTAGCGGGCACAGATACGCAGTATTTT.

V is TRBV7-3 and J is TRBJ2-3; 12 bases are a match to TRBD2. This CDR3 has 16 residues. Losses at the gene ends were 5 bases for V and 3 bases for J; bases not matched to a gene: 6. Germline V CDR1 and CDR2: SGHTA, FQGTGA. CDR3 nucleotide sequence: TGTGCCAGCAGCCTAGGACTAGCGGGAAAAACAGATACGCAGTATTTT. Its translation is CASSLGLAGKTDTQYF.

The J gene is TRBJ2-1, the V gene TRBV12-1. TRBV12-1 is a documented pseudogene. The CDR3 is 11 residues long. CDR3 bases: TGTGCCAGCAGCACCTACAATGAGCAGTTCTTC. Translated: CASSTYNEQFF.